This T cell receptor beta chain derives from a study of blood T cell repertoires in COVID-19. The overall study: Researchers got acute and convalescent COVID-19 samples from the United States, Italy and Spain. The cDNA or gDNA used as material had been derived from T cells, B-cell-depleted T cells, or PBMCs.

Per the original methods: Amplified reference gene primers provided the basis for estimating nucleated cell counts. Only in-frame clones appear in the TCRdb table, and some are missing; sequencing was by immunoSEQ multiplex PCR. Clonal size and the V and J genes are those of that table, whereas D and trimming came from the DNA. Among more than 65,000 clones listed, approximately 89% were seen once. In germline, CDR1 is LNHDA, CDR2 SQIVND (reference sequence). V shed 1 base and J 2 bases; nucleotides not matched to a gene: 1. CDR3 length: 14 amino acids. The material sequenced was peripheral blood. The rearrangement links TRBV19 to TRBJ1-1, with 7 bases lining up with TRBD1. The TCR originated in a man at least 80 years old with acute or convalescent COVID-19. The CDR3 protein is CASSIGTGNTEAFF. DNA for the CDR3: TGTGCCAGTAGTATAGGGACAGGTAACACTGAAGCTTTCTTT.